This T cell receptor beta chain was observed in a study of blood T cell repertoires in COVID-19. Across the whole study: Samples of COVID-19 (acute and convalescent) were obtained from the United States, Italy and Spain.

The CDR3 consists of 13 residues. Trimming shortened V by 4 bases and J by 8 bases, and 12 bases separated the two germline ends. Looked up from germline, CDR1 is SGHTA and CDR2 is FQGTGA. Here immunoSEQ multiplex PCR was the method, and the copy in TCRdb shows in-frame clones only, minus some. In the table there are 140,000 to 150,000 clones, 86% of which are singletons. Sample: PBMCs or T cells enriched from blood (not recorded which). The chain recombines TRBV7-3 with TRBJ2-1; possibly TRBD1 for D (6 bases). The receptor was isolated from a man over 45 who had recovered from COVID-19. The CDR3 sequence is CASSSSGHHEQFF. Here the CDR3 DNA reads TGTGCCAGCAGCTCCTCGGGACACCATGAGCAGTTCTTC.